This T cell receptor (beta chain) derives from a study of blood T cell repertoires in COVID-19. About the research overall: Collection of acute and convalescent COVID-19 samples took place in the United States, Italy and Spain. The analysed material was cDNA or gDNA that came from T cells, B-cell-depleted T cells, or PBMCs.

The ends were cut back, 4 bases at V and 1 base at J, with 15 bases in the middle. The CDR3 runs 16 residues. The germline CDR1 and CDR2 sequences are SGDLS and YYNGEE. Original handling: Amplification with reference gene primers provided the estimates of nucleated cell counts. Sequencing was performed with immunoSEQ multiplex PCR; in TCRdb, only in-frame clones are kept and a portion is missing. The V and J calls and the clone size are those of that table, but D and trimming were determined from the DNA. The data show over 85,000 clones, with approximately 78% seen just once and about 9.3% held by the top ten.

This chain connects TRBV9 to TRBJ2-1, with a weak D call TRBD2 (6 bases). Sequenced sample: peripheral blood. The sequence was obtained from a man aged 60 to 75 with active or convalescent COVID-19. CDR3 loop: CASSYSRGGSYNEQFF. The DNA for the CDR3 is TGTGCCAGCAGCTATTCCCGGGGAGGTTCCTACAATGAGCAGTTCTTC.